A single sample gave rise to the 29 T cell receptor beta chains below, sequenced in a study of CD8 T cells in Susac syndrome. The authors reverse transcribed roughly 0.5 to 1 ug RNA with random hexamers. One entry per CDR3 protein, called by TCRdb with MiXCR from the immunoSEQ multiplex PCR reads. Of some 77,000 distinct CDR3 sequences in the sample, roughly 93% were seen once. The sequenced sample was CD4+ T cells from PBMCs. The receptors here all came from a human donor with Susac syndrome.

The sample holds a few counts of this clonotype. V is TRBV6-6 and J is TRBJ1-1, with D possibly TRBD1 on 5 matching bases. Germline loops: CDR1 MNHNY, CDR2 SVGAGI (reference sequence). Trimming shortened V by 5 bases and J by 4 bases, and 11 bases separated the two germline ends. This CDR3 has 13 residues. CDR3 bases: TGTGCCAGCAGTCAGGGAATCCTCACTGAAGCTTTCTTT. This gives the protein CASSQGILTEAFF.

V usage is TRBV19 and J usage is TRBJ2-6; D is perhaps TRBD1 (5 bases). Germline V gene data show CDR1 as LNHDA and CDR2 as SQIVND (reference sequence). V lost 9 bases to trimming and J lost 0 bases, with 12 bases between them. The CDR3 runs 15 residues. CDR3 DNA: TGTGCCAGCCGCTCCGACAGCTCTGGGGCCAACGTCCTGACTTTC. Protein: CASRSDSSGANVLTF.

The chain links TRBV7-8 to TRBJ2-7; the D call may be TRBD1 or TRBD2 (6 bases each). CDR1 is SGHVS and CDR2 is FQNEAQ in the germline V gene. V was trimmed by 1 base and J by 7 bases, leaving 11 bases between them. This CDR3 comprises 13 residues. CDR3 in DNA: TGTGCCAGCAGCTTAGAGGGGGGTTCGGAGCAGTACTTC. Protein sequence: CASSLEGGSEQYF. Together with reference TRBV7-8 and TRBJ2-7, the CDR3 gives the full variable domain: GAGVSQSPRYKVAKRGQDVALRCDPISGHVSLFWYQQALGQGPEFLTYFQNEAQLDKSGLPSDRFFAERPEGSVSTLKIQRTQQEDSAVYLCASSLEGGSEQYFGPGTRLTVT.

The chain is built from TRBV2 and TRBJ2-3, with D perhaps matching TRBD2 (5 bases). The CDR3 length is 12 residues. V shed 8 bases and J shed 6 bases, with 12 bases lying between them. From germline, CDR1 is SNHLY and CDR2 FYNNEI. The CDR3 sequence: CASGSNWDTQYF. As DNA, the CDR3 is TGTGCCAGCGGGAGCAACTGGGATACGCAGTATTTT.

The chain combines TRBV5-6 with TRBJ2-3; D is ambiguous. Germline-derived CDR1 and CDR2 are SGHDT and YYEEEE. The V end lost 2 bases, the J end lost 0 bases, and 13 bases lay between the germline ends. The CDR3 spans 16 residues. CDR3 sequence: CASSFLVPPSTDTQYF. DNA of the CDR3: TGTGCCAGCAGCTTTCTAGTGCCCCCTAGCACAGATACGCAGTATTTT.

V is TRBV30 and J is TRBJ1-2; 7 nucleotides align to TRBD1. The trim removed 3 bases at V and 4 bases at J, leaving 5 bases unmatched. The germline V gene has CDR1 GTSNPN and CDR2 SVGIG (reference sequence). CDR3 length: 13 residues. CDR3 DNA sequence: TGTGCCTGGAGCCGGGGACAGTCCTATGGCTACACCTTC. Its translation: CAWSRGQSYGYTF.

This clonotype was seen just once. The rearrangement joins TRBV6-2 or TRBV6-3 to TRBJ2-1; TRBD2 aligns across 7 bases. The CDR3 spans 15 residues. Germline-derived CDR1 and CDR2 are MNHEY and SVGEGT. V lost 6 bases, J lost 2 bases, and 7 bases stayed unmatched. This chain's CDR3 is CASRPPGGTYNEQFF. As DNA, the CDR3 is TGTGCCAGCAGACCGCCCGGGGGGACCTACAATGAGCAGTTCTTC.

The chain employs TRBV20-1 and TRBJ1-1; D is unclear. This CDR3 is built from 12 residues. Germline CDR1 DFQATT, CDR2 SNEGSKA (reference sequence). V was pared by 4 bases and J by 2 bases, with 8 bases between. CDR3 residues: CSANPFNTEAFF. As DNA, the CDR3 is TGCAGTGCTAACCCCTTTAACACTGAAGCTTTCTTT.

This CDR3 is CASAFRDRGRNQPQHF. The CDR3 nucleotides read TGTGCCAGCGCATTCCGGGACAGGGGGCGCAATCAGCCCCAGCATTTT. The chain employs TRBV19 and TRBJ1-5; 12 bases are shared with TRBD1. CDR3 length: 16 amino acids. CDR1 LNHDA and CDR2 SQIVND come from the germline V gene (reference sequence). V lost 9 bases and J lost 2; bases outside the gene matches: 8.

This clonotype was counted once. CDR3 coding DNA: TGTGCCAGCACCATAAAGGTAGCCGGGGAGCTGTTTTTT. The encoded protein is CASTIKVAGELFF. The J gene is TRBJ2-2, the V gene TRBV7-9; D is undetermined. Trimming left V 7 bases short and J 6 bases short, with 12 bases between. CDR1 SEHNR and CDR2 FQNEAQ come from the germline V gene (reference sequence). The CDR3 is made up of 13 amino acids.

This clonotype was counted only a few times. The CDR3, as DNA: TGCAGTGCTAGTGTGGGACACTTTTCGGTGAATACGCAGTATTTT. Translated, it gives CSASVGHFSVNTQYF. The chain carries TRBV20-1 and TRBJ2-3, with D perhaps matching TRBD1 (6 bases). V gave up 3 bases and J gave up 7 bases, with 20 bases separating them. Looked up from germline, CDR1 is DFQATT and CDR2 is SNEGSKA (reference sequence). There are 15 residues in the CDR3.

Worth noting for this clonotype: At one boundary the junction diverges from the germline segment, which might be a read error. The gene calls are TRBV5-1 and TRBJ2-7; a weak D match, TRBD1 (6 bases). This CDR3 has 15 residues. Germline V gene data show CDR1 as SGHRS and CDR2 as YFSETQ. CDR3 DNA sequence: TGCGCCAGCAGGGACGGACAGAACCTCTCCTACAAGCAGTACTTC. Amino acid sequence: CASRDGQNLSYKQYF.

This chain joins TRBV11-2 and TRBJ2-2; 11 nucleotides match TRBD2. The V and J ends lost 1 base and 0 bases, in that order; junction bases with no gene match: 4. This CDR3 comprises 18 residues. Looked up from germline, CDR1 is SGHAT and CDR2 is FQNNGV. CDR3 in amino acids: CASSLASGGITNTGELFF. CDR3 nucleotides: TGTGCCAGCAGCTTAGCTAGCGGGGGGATCACGAACACCGGGGAGCTGTTTTTT.

The chain is built from TRBV2 and TRBJ2-2, with D possibly TRBD2 on 6 matching bases. The CDR3 length is 12 residues. Germline V gives CDR1 SNHLY, CDR2 FYNNEI. V lost 6 bases and J lost 7, with 9 bases in between. CDR3 nucleotide sequence: TGTGCCAGCAGATTGGGAGGCGGGGAGCTGTTTTTT. Its protein is CASRLGGGELFF.

In this sample, this clonotype turned up once. The rearrangement links TRBV27 to TRBJ1-1; D gene unclear. Trimming removed 6 bases from V and 8 bases from J, with 10 bases in between. CDR3 length equals 11 residues. CDR1 is MNHEY and CDR2 is SMNVEV in the germline V gene (reference sequence). For the CDR3, the DNA is TGTGCCAGCAGGGGTCGTTTGGAAGCTTTCTTT. This codes for CASRGRLEAFF.

The rearrangement joins TRBV29-1 to TRBJ2-2, with 8 bases fitting TRBD2. The CDR3 extends over 14 amino acids. Germline CDR1 and CDR2: SQVTM and ANQGSEA. Trimming took 7 bases from V and 6 from J; bases not matched to a gene: 10. This CDR3 reads CSAARLARAGELFF. The CDR3 nucleotides read TGCAGCGCTGCTAGACTAGCGAGGGCCGGGGAGCTGTTTTTT.

V gene TRBV28 combines with J gene TRBJ2-3, with 8 bases aligning to TRBD1. J gave up 5 bases and V 5 bases, and 6 bases lay outside the gene matches. CDR3 size: 14 residues. Looked up from germline, CDR1 is MDHEN and CDR2 is SYDVKM. This CDR3 is CASSARGLGDTQYF. The CDR3 DNA follows: TGTGCCAGCAGTGCCAGGGGGCTCGGAGATACGCAGTATTTT.

CDR3 DNA: TGCAGTGCCGGACAGGGGGCGCGTAGTGAGCAGTACTTC. Amino acids: CSAGQGARSEQYF. This chain links TRBV20-1 with TRBJ2-7; 11 bases fit TRBD1. V lost 6 bases and J lost 7; bases outside the gene matches: 8. In germline, CDR1 is DFQATT, CDR2 SNEGSKA (reference sequence). The CDR3 extends over 13 amino acids.

The rearrangement links TRBV4-3 to TRBJ2-7, with 9 bases identical to TRBD1. The CDR3 extends over 15 amino acids. Trimming took 3 bases from V and 6 from J; bases not matched to a gene: 9. Germline CDR1 reads LGHNA; CDR2 reads YSLEER. The CDR3 loop reads CASSHTGQGNGEQYF. CDR3 sequence (DNA): TGCGCCAGCAGCCACACGGGACAGGGAAACGGCGAGCAGTACTTC.

V gene TRBV3-1 combines with J gene TRBJ1-1, with D uncertain. Germline V gene data show CDR1 as LGHDT and CDR2 as YNNKEL (reference sequence). V lost 6 bases, J lost 0 bases, and 20 bases lay in between. The CDR3 spans 17 residues. The CDR3 is CASSPYQLGRMNTEAFF. The CDR3 nucleotides read TGTGCCAGCAGTCCCTACCAGTTGGGCCGAATGAACACTGAAGCTTTCTTT.

The chain employs TRBV19 and TRBJ2-1; 8 positions agree with TRBD2. V was clipped by 7 bases and J by 8 bases; unmatched bases: 16. The CDR3 is 16 residues long. The germline V gene has CDR1 LNHDA and CDR2 SQIVND (reference sequence). The CDR3 spells CASKKVAERGTDEQFF. In DNA, the CDR3 is TGTGCCAGTAAAAAAGTAGCGGAGCGGGGGACCGATGAGCAGTTCTTC.

J is TRBJ2-7 and V is TRBV30; D is perhaps TRBD2 (6 bases). This CDR3 has 17 amino acids. Trimming shortened V by 0 bases and J by 2 bases, and 20 bases separated the two germline ends. The germline V gene has CDR1 GTSNPN and CDR2 SVGIG (reference sequence). CDR3 residues: CAWSVPPPGRFAYEQYF. For the CDR3, the DNA is TGTGCCTGGAGTGTACCGCCTCCTGGGAGGTTCGCCTACGAGCAGTACTTC. Together with reference TRBV30 and TRBJ2-7, the CDR3 gives the full variable domain: SQTIHQWPATLVQPVGSPLSLECTVEGTSNPNLYWYRQAAGRGLQLLFYSVGIGQISSEVPQNLSASRPQDRQFILSSKKLLLSDSGFYLCAWSVPPPGRFAYEQYFGPGTRLTVT.

The gene calls are TRBV3-1 and TRBJ1-2; no firm D call. Trimming removed 3 bases at V and 8 bases at J, with 7 bases between. The CDR3 is 11 amino acids. CDR1 is LGHDT, CDR2 YNNKEL, per germline (reference sequence). For the CDR3, the DNA is TGTGCCAGCAGCCAGGACGAGGGCTACACCTTC. This sequence encodes CASSQDEGYTF.

V and J are TRBV30 and TRBJ1-2, with TRBD1 as a possible D gene (5 bases). This CDR3 has 14 residues. The germline V and J ends were trimmed by 3 bases and 7 bases, with 18 bases remaining between them. CDR1 GTSNPN and CDR2 SVGIG come from the germline V gene (reference sequence). In DNA form, the CDR3 reads TGTGCCTGGAGCCTCCCCGGGACGGCAAGTGGCTACACCTTC. Amino acids: CAWSLPGTASGYTF.

The genes are TRBV28 and TRBJ1-5, with D possibly being TRBD1 (6 bases). The CDR3 is made up of 16 amino acids. Trimming took off 5 bases at V and 4 bases at J, with 18 bases between the two ends. The V gene's germline CDR1 is MDHEN and CDR2 SYDVKM. In DNA, the CDR3 is TGTGCCAGCAGTCTCGACCCGACAGGTTTAAATCAGCCCCAGCATTTT. Protein sequence: CASSLDPTGLNQPQHF.

The CDR3 loop reads CASSPPLSTDTQYF. CDR3 coding DNA: TGTGCCAGCAGCCCACCCCTCAGCACAGATACGCAGTATTTT. The gene calls are TRBV16 and TRBJ2-3, with D unresolved. CDR3 length: 14 amino acids. Trimming took off 4 bases at V and 0 bases at J, with 8 bases between the two ends. Germline V gene data show CDR1 as KGHSY and CDR2 as FQNENV.

The rearrangement links TRBV7-2 to TRBJ1-5; D is undetermined. There are 16 residues in the CDR3. V gave up 1 base and J gave up 1 base, with 11 bases separating them. Germline V gene sequence: CDR1 SGHTA, CDR2 FQGNSA. The DNA of the CDR3 is TGTGCCAGCAGCTTAGACATTGGGAGGAGCAATCAGCCCCAGCATTTT. This encodes CASSLDIGRSNQPQHF.

The chain carries TRBV20-1 and TRBJ2-7; 11 nucleotides match TRBD2. The CDR3 contains 15 residues. Germline loops: CDR1 DFQATT, CDR2 SNEGSKA (reference sequence). J was trimmed by 0 bases and V by 3 bases; bases with no gene match: 4. The CDR3 nucleotides read TGCAGTGCTAGTGGACTAGCGGGCCCCTCCTACGAGCAGTACTTC. Translating it yields CSASGLAGPSYEQYF.

The rearrangement joins TRBV7-6 to TRBJ1-5; no reliable D call. V lost 5 bases, J lost 0 bases, and 8 bases lay in between. This CDR3 has 14 amino acids. Germline V gene sequence: CDR1 SGHVS, CDR2 FNYEAQ. CDR3 sequence (DNA): TGTGCCAGCAGCGTCCAACATAGCAATCAGCCCCAGCATTTT. This gives the protein CASSVQHSNQPQHF.